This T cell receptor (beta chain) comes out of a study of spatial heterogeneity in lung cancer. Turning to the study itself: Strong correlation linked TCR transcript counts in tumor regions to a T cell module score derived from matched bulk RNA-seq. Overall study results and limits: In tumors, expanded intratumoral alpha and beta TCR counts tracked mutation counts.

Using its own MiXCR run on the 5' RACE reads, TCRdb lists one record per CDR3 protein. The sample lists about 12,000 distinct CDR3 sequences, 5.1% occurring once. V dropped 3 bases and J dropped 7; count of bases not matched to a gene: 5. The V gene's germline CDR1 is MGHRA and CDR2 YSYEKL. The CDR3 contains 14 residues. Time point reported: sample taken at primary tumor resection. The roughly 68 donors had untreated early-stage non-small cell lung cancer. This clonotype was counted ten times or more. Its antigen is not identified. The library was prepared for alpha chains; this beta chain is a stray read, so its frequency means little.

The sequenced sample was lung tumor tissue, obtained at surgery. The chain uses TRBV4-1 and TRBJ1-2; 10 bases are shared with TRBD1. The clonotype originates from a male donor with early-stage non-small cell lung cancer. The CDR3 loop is CASSQAGTGAGYTF. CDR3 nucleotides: TGCGCCAGCAGCCAGGCCGGGACAGGGGCTGGCTACACCTTC.